This T cell receptor beta chain was observed in a study of cytomegalovirus exposure and HLA in healthy donors. Study results and caveats: Most TCR sequences showed up rarely, but some public TCRs showed up in many donors.

Primers for the PCR totalled 60 Vbeta and 13 Jbeta. Measured with immunoSEQ multiplex PCR; TCRdb has only the in-frame clones, and not every one. Here the sample spans more than 140,000 clones, more than 70% being singletons. To note about this clone: Antigen specificity is unknown.

Specimen: PBMCs. This receptor was taken from a man in his forties in good health and CMV-seronegative.

CDR3 sequence: CASSQIDRGRYNEQFF. The CDR3 bases are TGCGCCAGCAGCCAGATCGACAGGGGAAGGTACAATGAGCAGTTCTTC. The chain joins TRBV4-3 to TRBJ2-1; 8 nucleotides line up with TRBD1. CDR1 LGHNA and CDR2 YSLEER come from the germline V gene. J lost 4 bases, V lost 3 bases, and 8 bases had no gene match. The length of the CDR3 is 16 residues.